Below are 16 T cell receptor beta chains sequenced from a single sample in a study of blood T cell repertoires in COVID-19. Data came from immunoSEQ multiplex PCR; TCRdb stores just in-frame clones and leaves some out. The sample contains hundreds of thousands of clones, approximately 86% of which appear only once. Sequenced material: PBMCs or T cells enriched from blood (not recorded which). These receptors were obtained from a woman between 45 and 65 years old who had recovered from COVID-19.

V gene TRBV19 combines with J gene TRBJ1-4; D unclear. The V gene lost 6 bases and the J gene lost 8 bases, with 10 bases spanning the gap. CDR3 length equals 12 residues. The germline CDR1 and CDR2 sequences are LNHDA and SQIVND (reference sequence). CDR3 sequence: CASRFSGEKLFF. The CDR3 DNA reads as TGTGCCAGTAGGTTCAGCGGGGAAAAACTGTTTTTT.

The CDR3 bases are TGTGCCAGCAGTTTGGTCAGGGTGGACGAGCAGTACTTC. Its protein is CASSLVRVDEQYF. The chain employs TRBV12-3 or TRBV12-4 and TRBJ2-7; maybe TRBD1 (5 bases). This CDR3 spans 13 amino acids. V was clipped by 3 bases and J by 5 bases, with 11 bases between them.

The chain links TRBV2 to TRBJ2-7; TRBD1 aligns across 8 bases. Trimming at V came to 6 bases and at J to 2 bases, leaving 6 bases not matched to a gene. This CDR3 comprises 14 residues. CDR1 and CDR2 (germline): SNHLY, FYNNEI. CDR3 protein: CASRTGQVAYEQYF. The CDR3 DNA is TGTGCCAGCAGGACGGGACAGGTCGCCTACGAGCAGTACTTC.

The rearrangement joins TRBV18 to TRBJ1-5; 9 bases fit TRBD1. Per germline, CDR1 KGHSH and CDR2 LQKENI. The CDR3 is 16 residues long. Losses at the gene ends were 0 bases for V and 2 bases for J; bases not matched to a gene: 2. The CDR3 loop reads CASSPPRTGGNQPQHF. DNA of the CDR3: TGTGCCAGCTCACCACCAAGGACAGGGGGCAATCAGCCCCAGCATTTT.

The chain is built from TRBV28 and TRBJ2-7; 7 bases map to TRBD1. CDR3 length: 14 residues. Germline-derived CDR1 and CDR2 are MDHEN and SYDVKM. Unmatched junction bases numbered 6, after V lost 6 bases and J lost 1 base. CDR3 in DNA: TGTGCCAGCAGGCCCTCGACAGGGTCCTACGAGCAGTACTTC. It specifies CASRPSTGSYEQYF. Full variable domain (remainder filled in from reference TRBV28 and TRBJ2-7): DVKVTQSSRYLVKRTGEKVFLECVQDMDHENMFWYRQDPGLGLRLIYFSYDVKMKEKGDIPEGYSVSREKKERFSLILESASTNQTSMYLCASRPSTGSYEQYFGPGTRLTVT.

The J gene is TRBJ2-4, the V gene TRBV4-1; TRBD1 matches at 8 bases. The CDR3 runs to 14 residues. Germline CDR1 and CDR2: MGHRA and YSYEKL. V was clipped by 1 base and J by 6 bases; unmatched bases: 2. CDR3 region: CASSQGRGLNIQYF. The CDR3 nucleotides are TGCGCCAGCAGCCAAGGCAGGGGGCTAAACATTCAGTACTTC.

A single count supports this clone. This chain uses TRBV10-3 with TRBJ1-6, with a weak D call TRBD1 (5 bases). Per the germline V gene, CDR1 is ENHRY and CDR2 is SYGVKD. Trimming stripped 2 bases from V and 10 bases from J, with 15 bases between. The CDR3 contains 15 residues. CDR3 sequence: CAISEQGGRQSPLHF. CDR3 nucleotides: TGTGCCATCAGTGAGCAGGGAGGAAGGCAATCACCCCTCCACTTT.

J is TRBJ2-1 and V is TRBV18; 8 nucleotides line up with TRBD1. CDR3 length: 15 residues. The germline gives CDR1 KGHSH, CDR2 LQKENI. With 8 bases clipped from V and 5 bases from J, the junction kept 11 bases outside the gene matches. CDR3 sequence reads: CASASGQGRNNEQFF. The CDR3 DNA is TGTGCCAGCGCCAGCGGACAGGGAAGGAACAATGAGCAGTTCTTC.

The rearrangement uses TRBV15 and TRBJ1-5; a weak D match, TRBD1 (6 bases). This CDR3 has 14 amino acids. V shed 3 bases and J shed 4 bases, with 10 bases lying between them. Germline CDR1 LNHNV, CDR2 YYDKDF (reference sequence). Here the CDR3 DNA reads TGTGCCACCAGCAGGGGTGACAGGAATCAGCCCCAGCATTTT. It codes for CATSRGDRNQPQHF.

Here the CDR3 reads CASSFRTANTGELFF. The CDR3, as DNA: TGTGCCAGCAGCTTTAGGACAGCCAACACCGGGGAGCTGTTTTTT. The V gene is TRBV14, the J gene TRBJ2-2; TRBD1 is a possible D gene (6 bases). Deletions cut 5 bases from V and 2 bases from J, with 12 bases between. This CDR3 comprises 15 residues. CDR1 is SGHDN, CDR2 FVKESK, per germline.

This chain joins TRBV12-3 or TRBV12-4 and TRBJ1-3; D possibly corresponds to TRBD1 (5 bases). The V end lost 6 bases, the J end lost 2 bases, and 8 bases lay between the germline ends. The CDR3 is 13 amino acids. CDR3 sequence: CASRTDAGNTIYF. The CDR3 nucleotides are TGTGCCAGCAGGACAGACGCTGGAAACACCATATATTTT.

The gene calls are TRBV7-3 and TRBJ1-2; D possibly corresponds to TRBD1 (5 bases). Germline V gene lookup returns CDR1 SGHTA and CDR2 FQGTGA. The CDR3 has 15 amino acids. V was cut by 1 base and J by 7 bases, with 16 bases left in between. Here the CDR3 reads CASSLNEGPGGGYTF. The CDR3, as DNA: TGTGCCAGCAGCTTAAATGAAGGGCCGGGGGGTGGCTACACCTTC. The full variable domain, completed using reference TRBV7-3 and TRBJ1-2, is GAGVSQTPSNKVTEKGKYVELRCDPISGHTALYWYRQSLGQGPEFLIYFQGTGAADDSGLPNDRFFAVRPEGSVSTLKIQRTERGDSAVYLCASSLNEGPGGGYTFGSGTRLTVV.

CDR3 amino acids: CASSDLGGKLFF. The CDR3 DNA is TGTGCCAGCAGTGATCTGGGGGGGAAACTGTTTTTT. The chain combines TRBV2 with TRBJ1-4, with D possibly being TRBD1 (5 bases). The CDR3 is made up of 12 amino acids. CDR1 SNHLY and CDR2 FYNNEI come from the germline V gene. V lost 3 bases, J lost 11 bases, and 10 bases lay in between.

V is TRBV3-1 (or the pseudogene TRBV3-2) and J is TRBJ2-2, with 10 nucleotides matching TRBD1. There are 16 residues in the CDR3. CDR1 LGHDT and CDR2 YNNKEL come from the germline V gene (reference sequence). Trimming at V came to 1 base and at J to 7 bases, leaving 6 bases not matched to a gene. The CDR3 here is CASSQGPGQGGGELFF. CDR3 bases: TGTGCCAGCAGCCAAGGACCCGGACAGGGGGGCGGGGAGCTGTTTTTT.

This chain uses TRBV23-1 with TRBJ1-2; D gene uncertain. TRBV23-1 is labeled an ORF, and its function is uncertain. V gave up 0 bases and J gave up 7 bases, with 21 bases separating them. CDR3 length: 17 residues. The chain's CDR3 is CASSQSLADGRHSGYTF. DNA of the CDR3: TGCGCCAGCAGTCAATCGTTAGCAGACGGTCGTCATAGTGGCTACACCTTC.

V gene TRBV2 combines with J gene TRBJ2-7, with a tentative D call TRBD2 (5 bases). Germline values: CDR1 SNHLY, CDR2 FYNNEI. Trimming left V 8 bases short and J 6 bases short, with 17 bases between. The CDR3 contains 13 residues. CDR3 region: CASRDLPPREQYF. The CDR3, as DNA: TGTGCCAGCCGGGATTTACCGCCGCGCGAGCAGTACTTC.